This TCR beta chain was obtained from a study of T cell repertoires in cytomegalovirus infection. Overall study: CMV epitopes that were recently identified and HLA-C-restricted were used alongside well-studied HLA-B-restricted ones.

Ten or more counts support this clonotype. What it binds is not known. The study's findings and limits: CMV-specific HLA-C-restricted TCR beta clonotypes dominated the ex vivo response. Carriers of CMV and the relevant HLA type were discriminated by public TCR beta frequency.

TCRdb itself ran the reads through MiXCR, one entry per CDR3 protein. This table holds 95,000 to 120,000 distinct CDR3 sequences, 30% to 35% found once. There are 16 residues in the CDR3. V lost 2 bases to trimming and J lost 0 bases; unmatched junction nucleotides: 5. Germline lookup yields CDR1 SGHVT and CDR2 SQSDAQ. Sequencing was performed on CD8+ T cells from cultured PBMCs, taken from culture after CMV antigen stimulation. This receptor was taken from a human donor in good health (CMV status not recorded). Some clones in this sample may be carry-over from other donors' samples. V gene TRBV7-4 combines with J gene TRBJ2-5, with 8 positions matching TRBD2. The CDR3 is CASSLLRGGDQETQYF. CDR3 DNA: TGTGCCAGCAGCTTATTACGGGGGGGCGACCAAGAGACCCAGTACTTC.